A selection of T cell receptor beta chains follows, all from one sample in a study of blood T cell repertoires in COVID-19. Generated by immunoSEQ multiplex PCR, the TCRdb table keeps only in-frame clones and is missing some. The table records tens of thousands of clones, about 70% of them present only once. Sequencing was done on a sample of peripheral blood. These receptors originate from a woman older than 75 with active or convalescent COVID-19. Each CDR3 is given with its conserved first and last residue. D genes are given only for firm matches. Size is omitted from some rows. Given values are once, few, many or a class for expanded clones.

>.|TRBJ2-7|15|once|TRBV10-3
TGTGCCATCAGTGAGTCGAAGGGAAGGGGATACGAGCAGTACTTC
CAISESKGRGYEQYF
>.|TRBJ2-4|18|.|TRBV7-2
TGTGCCAGCAGCTTAGACCCTTTGATGGGCCCAGCCAAAAACATTCAGTACTTC
CASSLDPLMGPAKNIQYF
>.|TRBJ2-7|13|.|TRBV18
TGTGCCAGCTCACAGGGGGTCCTCTACGAGCAGTACTTC
CASSQGVLYEQYF
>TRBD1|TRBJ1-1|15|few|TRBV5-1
TGCGCCAGCAGCGAGACGGGACAGGGAAGCACTGAAGCTTTCTTT
CASSETGQGSTEAFF
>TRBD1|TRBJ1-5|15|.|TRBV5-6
TGTGCCAGCAGCTCGTTCGACAGGGGTGATCAGCCCCAGCATTTT
CASSSFDRGDQPQHF
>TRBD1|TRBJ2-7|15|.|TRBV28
TGTGCCAGCCTTGAGGTTGGGGACAGGAAGCACGAGCAGTACTTC
CASLEVGDRKHEQYF
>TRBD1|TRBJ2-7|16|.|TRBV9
TGTGCCAGCAGCCCCAGACAGGGGATCCCCACCTACGAGCAGTACTTC
CASSPRQGIPTYEQYF
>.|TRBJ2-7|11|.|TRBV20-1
TGCAGTGCGCATGATACTTACGAGCAGTACTTC
CSAHDTYEQYF
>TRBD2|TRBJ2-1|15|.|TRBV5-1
TGCGCCAGCAGCTTGGCTAGCGGGGTAGACAATGAGCAGTTCTTC
CASSLASGVDNEQFF
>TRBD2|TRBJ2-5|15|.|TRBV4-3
TGCGCCAGCAGCCGAACGGGGACTAGCGGTGAGACCCAGTACTTC
CASSRTGTSGETQYF
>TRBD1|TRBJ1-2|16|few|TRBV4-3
TGCGCCAGCAGCCAAGATTACCGTCAGGGGGCGAATGGCTACACCTTC
CASSQDYRQGANGYTF
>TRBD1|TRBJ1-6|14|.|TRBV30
TGTGCCTGGGGGACAGGGCTTCGCAATTCACCCCTCCACTTT
CAWGTGLRNSPLHF
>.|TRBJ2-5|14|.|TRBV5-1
TGCGCCAGCAGCTTGGACCTAGAGGTAGAGACCCAGTACTTC
CASSLDLEVETQYF
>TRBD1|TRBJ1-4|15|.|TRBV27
TGTGCCAGCAGAAGCCAGGGGGCTCCTAATGAAAAACTGTTTTTT
CASRSQGAPNEKLFF
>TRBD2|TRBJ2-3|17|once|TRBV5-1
TGCGCCACTACATTATCCGGTCGGGGGGGCCGGCCAGATACGCAGTATTTT
CATTLSGRGGRPDTQYF
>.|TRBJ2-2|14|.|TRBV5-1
TGCGCCAGCAGCTTGGCAGGGAACACCGGGGAGCTGTTTTTT
CASSLAGNTGELFF
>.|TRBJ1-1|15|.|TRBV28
TGTGCCAGCAGTTTAGACACTTTGGGGGGCACTGAAGCTTTCTTT
CASSLDTLGGTEAFF
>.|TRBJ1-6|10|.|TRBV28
TGTGCCAGCACCACTCGAAGACACCCTTTT
CASTTRRHPF
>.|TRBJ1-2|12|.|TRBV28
TGTGCCAGCACCCTAGGCGATTATGGCTACACCTTC
CASTLGDYGYTF
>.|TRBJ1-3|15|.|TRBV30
TGTGCCTGGAGCGTCTCGGGGTTAGGTGGAAACACCATATATTTT
CAWSVSGLGGNTIYF
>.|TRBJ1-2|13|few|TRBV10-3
TGTGCCATCAGTGAGACAGGGTTGAAAGGCTACACCTTC
CAISETGLKGYTF
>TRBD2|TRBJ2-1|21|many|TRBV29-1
TGCAGCGTTGAAGGGGGCTGGGCCGGGACTAGCGGGCTCATTTCCTACAATGAGCAGTTCTTC
CSVEGGWAGTSGLISYNEQFF
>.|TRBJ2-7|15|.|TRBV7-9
TGTGCCAGCAGCTTACCTTGGGGCGGGGACCACGAGCAGTACTTC
CASSLPWGGDHEQYF
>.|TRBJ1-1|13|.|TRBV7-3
TGTGCCAGCTCTTTTATTCAGGGGACTGAAGCTTTCTTT
CASSFIQGTEAFF
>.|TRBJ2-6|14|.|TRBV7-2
TGTGCCAGCAGCCCCGACACTGGGGCCAACGTCCTGACTTTC
CASSPDTGANVLTF
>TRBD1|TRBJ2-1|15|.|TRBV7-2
TGTGCCAGCAGCTTAGTCGGGACAGACGTGGATGAGCAGTTCTTC
CASSLVGTDVDEQFF
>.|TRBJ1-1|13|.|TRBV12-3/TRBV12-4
TGTGCCAGCAGTTATGAGGTCAACACTGAAGCTTTCTTT
CASSYEVNTEAFF
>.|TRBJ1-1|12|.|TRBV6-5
TGTGCTAGTCGACAGGTGAACACTGAAGCTTTCTTT
CASRQVNTEAFF
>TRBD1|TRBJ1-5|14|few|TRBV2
TGTGCCAGCAGGGATGGGACAGTAAATCAGCCCCAGCATTTT
CASRDGTVNQPQHF
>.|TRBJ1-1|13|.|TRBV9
TGTGCCAGCAGCAACCGAGGGGGCACTGAAGCTTTCTTT
CASSNRGGTEAFF
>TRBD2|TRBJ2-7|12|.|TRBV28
TGTGCCAGCAGTTCCCCGCGGGGGGAGCAGTACTTC
CASSSPRGEQYF
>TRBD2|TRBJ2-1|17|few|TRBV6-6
TGTGCCAGCAGTCGTACTAGCGGGGGGCTCTCACCCGCTCCACGCTTCTTC
CASSRTSGGLSPAPRFF
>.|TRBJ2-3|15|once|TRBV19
TGTGCCAGTAGTATCGGCGGGGGCCCGCGAGATACGCAGTATTTT
CASSIGGGPRDTQYF
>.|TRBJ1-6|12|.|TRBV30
TGTGCCTGGAAGATTGGGCCTTCACCCCTCCACTTT
CAWKIGPSPLHF
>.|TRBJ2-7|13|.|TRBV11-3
TGTGCCAGCAGCTCCCTACAGGGTAGCGAGCAGTACTTC
CASSSLQGSEQYF
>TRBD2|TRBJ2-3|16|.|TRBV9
TGTGCCAAACGCGAAGGACTAGCGCCCCTCACAGATACGCAGTATTTT
CAKREGLAPLTDTQYF
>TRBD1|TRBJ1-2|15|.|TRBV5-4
TGTGCCAGCAGCGACAGGGAAAGGGTGGCCTATGGCTACACCTTC
CASSDRERVAYGYTF
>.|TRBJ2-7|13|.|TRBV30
TGTGCCTGGAGTGTTGGGGACATCTACGAGCAGTACTTC
CAWSVGDIYEQYF
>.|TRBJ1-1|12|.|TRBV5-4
TGTGCCAGCGGAACAGAGAACACTGAAGCTTTCTTT
CASGTENTEAFF
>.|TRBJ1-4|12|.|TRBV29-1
TGCAGCGTTGGCAGGGTAGGCGAAAAACTGTTTTTT
CSVGRVGEKLFF
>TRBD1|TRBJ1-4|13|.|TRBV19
TGTGCCAGTTCCGGGACAGTTAATGAAAAACTGTTTTTT
CASSGTVNEKLFF